Each of the 16 T cell receptor beta chains below was sequenced from the same sample in a study of blood T cell repertoires in COVID-19. The data were produced by immunoSEQ multiplex PCR, yet TCRdb's version contains in-frame clones alone and is incomplete. Of 200,000 to 250,000 clones listed, approximately 81% are singletons. Specimen: peripheral blood. These receptors were obtained from a woman older than 75 with acute or convalescent COVID-19.

The rearrangement uses TRBV19 and TRBJ1-2; TRBD1 matches at 8 bases. The CDR3 totals 16 residues. Per the germline V gene, CDR1 is LNHDA and CDR2 is SQIVND (reference sequence). The V gene end was trimmed by 5 bases and the J gene end by 3 bases; junction bases not matched to a gene: 11. The chain's CDR3 is CASSLGAGGAYYGYTF. CDR3 nucleotides: TGTGCCAGTAGTTTGGGTGCAGGGGGCGCTTACTATGGCTACACCTTC.

V gene TRBV11-3 combines with J gene TRBJ2-3, with D unresolved. The CDR3 totals 15 residues. The V end was cut by 5 bases, the J end by 0 bases, with 12 bases between. CDR1 and CDR2 from the germline V gene are SGHNT and YENEEA. The CDR3 DNA reads TGTGCCAGCAGCGCTAACAGTGCTAGCACAGATACGCAGTATTTT. Protein sequence: CASSANSASTDTQYF.

The CDR3 region has the DNA TGTGCCAGCAGTGATGTTGGGCTCCCCGGGACCCAGTACTTC. Protein sequence: CASSDVGLPGTQYF. V is TRBV25-1 and J is TRBJ2-5; D gene uncertain. V was pared by 3 bases and J by 7 bases, with 15 bases between. Germline V gene lookup returns CDR1 MGHDK and CDR2 SYGVNS. The CDR3 consists of 14 residues.

The chain combines TRBV20-1 with TRBJ2-2; no clear D. Trimming took 3 bases from V and 4 from J, leaving 15 bases between them. This CDR3 has 15 amino acids. CDR1 and CDR2 from the germline V gene are DFQATT and SNEGSKA (reference sequence). The CDR3: CSASFSELGTGELFF. The DNA for the CDR3 is TGCAGTGCTAGTTTTTCGGAGTTAGGCACCGGGGAGCTGTTTTTT.

The chain has TRBV6-5 and TRBJ2-7; perhaps TRBD2 as D (5 bases). The length of the CDR3 is 14 residues. V was shortened by 7 bases and J by 2 bases, with 15 bases between the two germline ends. The germline V gene has CDR1 MNHEY and CDR2 SVGAGI. In DNA, the CDR3 is TGTGCCAGCACTTGGGGAGCGACGGCCTACGAGCAGTACTTC. Protein sequence: CASTWGATAYEQYF.

The CDR3, as DNA: TGTGCCAGTAGGGGAGGGACTAGCCTCCCAGGAACCCAGTACTTC. Translation: CASRGGTSLPGTQYF. The J gene is TRBJ2-5, the V gene TRBV19; 9 nucleotides align to TRBD2. CDR1 LNHDA and CDR2 SQIVND come from the germline V gene (reference sequence). The junction had 13 bases not matched to a gene; V was cut back by 6 bases and J by 8 bases. This CDR3 has 15 amino acids.

V usage is TRBV4-2 and J usage is TRBJ1-3; possibly TRBD1 for D (5 bases). The CDR3 is 17 amino acids. Germline-derived CDR1 and CDR2 are LGHNA and YNFKEQ. V lost 0 bases and J 0 bases, leaving 12 bases between the germline ends. This CDR3 is CASSQEFSGVSGNTIYF. The CDR3 coding sequence is TGTGCCAGCAGCCAAGAATTCTCGGGGGTCTCTGGAAACACCATATATTTT.

V is TRBV5-1 and J is TRBJ1-2; possible D gene TRBD1, 6 bases. This CDR3 has 13 amino acids. From germline, CDR1 is SGHRS and CDR2 YFSETQ. V lost 3 bases, J lost 7 bases, and 13 bases lay in between. The CDR3 loop is CASSSDRIRGYTF. The CDR3 DNA is TGCGCCAGCAGCTCCGACAGGATTCGTGGCTACACCTTC. The variable domain in full, completed from reference TRBV5-1 and TRBJ1-2, reads KAGVTQTPRYLIKTRGQQVTLSCSPISGHRSVSWYQQTPGQGLQFLFEYFSETQRNKGNFPGRFSGRQFSNSRSEMNVSTLELGDSALYLCASSSDRIRGYTFGSGTRLTVV.

J is TRBJ2-2 and V is TRBV5-8; 11 bases map to TRBD1. V dropped 2 bases and J dropped 0; count of bases not matched to a gene: 6. CDR3 length: 18 residues. The germline V gene has CDR1 SGHTS and CDR2 YDEGEE. In nucleotides, the CDR3 is TGTGCCAGCAGCTTACCCGGGACAGGGGGAACGAACACCGGGGAGCTGTTTTTT. Residues: CASSLPGTGGTNTGELFF.

The rearrangement joins TRBV5-4 to TRBJ2-5, with 10 bases fitting TRBD2. This CDR3 spans 16 amino acids. With 3 bases clipped from V and 7 bases from J, the junction kept 12 bases outside the gene matches. Germline CDR1 reads SGHNT; CDR2 reads YYREEE (reference sequence). Here the CDR3 reads CASSSKPSGGPGTQYF. CDR3 DNA sequence: TGTGCCAGCAGCTCCAAGCCTAGCGGGGGCCCAGGGACCCAGTACTTC.

This clone was seen more than once but under ten times. Germline and junction disagree at one end, which may indicate a read error. The chain employs TRBV7-7 and TRBJ2-5; D may be TRBD2 (6 bases). The CDR3 totals 16 residues. The V gene's germline CDR1 is SSHAT and CDR2 FNYEAQ (reference sequence). The CDR3: CASSLSPGPAGETQYF. The DNA of the CDR3 is TGTGCTAGCAGCTTATCCCCCGGACCAGCGGGAGAGACCCAGTACTTC. The whole variable domain, remainder taken from reference TRBV7-7 and TRBJ2-5, is GAGVSQSPRYKVTKRGQDVTLRCDPISSHATLYWYQQALGQGPEFLTYFNYEAQPDKSGLPSDRFSAERPEGSISTLTIQRTEQRDSAMYRCASSLSPGPAGETQYFGPGTRLLVL.

V usage is TRBV10-3 and J usage is TRBJ1-6; D is uncertain. The V end lost 1 base, the J end lost 7 bases, and 20 bases lay between the germline ends. The CDR3 spans 18 residues. Germline CDR1 ENHRY, CDR2 SYGVKD. In nucleotides, the CDR3 is TGTGCCATCAGTGAGTTTCCCGCCGGTCCCGGCGGGAATTCACCCCTCCACTTT. As protein: CAISEFPAGPGGNSPLHF.

CDR3 in DNA: TGTGCCAGCAGCTTGGGGGGACAGTCCTACAATGAGCAGTTCTTC. Translated, it gives CASSLGGQSYNEQFF. The chain uses TRBV5-6 and TRBJ2-1, with 7 bases aligning to TRBD1. The V segment lost 0 bases and the J segment 1 base; nucleotides outside the gene matches: 1. The CDR3 consists of 15 residues. Germline CDR1 is SGHDT and CDR2 is YYEEEE.

The rearrangement links TRBV6-2 or TRBV6-3 to TRBJ2-1; 12 bases fit TRBD2. Trimming at V came to 6 bases and at J to 8 bases, leaving 8 bases not matched to a gene. The germline V gene encodes CDR1 MNHEY and CDR2 SVGEGT. This CDR3 contains 15 residues. CDR3 in DNA: TGTGCCAGCAGCCGACTAGCGGGGGCGGGGGATGAGCAGTTCTTC. Its translation is CASSRLAGAGDEQFF.

The chain uses TRBV7-3 and TRBJ2-3, with D maybe TRBD2 (5 bases). This CDR3 is built from 13 residues. CDR1 is SGHTA, CDR2 FQGTGA, per germline. Trimming left V 5 bases short and J 5 bases short, with 11 bases between. In DNA form, the CDR3 reads TGTGCCAGCAGCCAAGCGGTTGGAGATACGCAGTATTTT. This translates into CASSQAVGDTQYF.

V usage is TRBV3-1 (or the pseudogene TRBV3-2) and J usage is TRBJ2-5; TRBD2 matches at 10 bases. Losses at the gene ends were 6 bases for V and 5 bases for J; bases not matched to a gene: 6. CDR1 is LGHDT, CDR2 YNNKEL, per germline (reference sequence). CDR3 length equals 14 residues. The CDR3, as DNA: TGTGCCAGCAGTCCTAGCGGGAGCGGGGAGACCCAGTACTTC. The encoded protein is CASSPSGSGETQYF.